Sequencing of this T cell receptor (beta chain) was carried out in a study of cytomegalovirus exposure and HLA in healthy donors. General study results and limits: Cytomegalovirus association was listed for about 180 TCR beta chains.

The V segment lost 3 bases and the J segment 9 bases; nucleotides outside the gene matches: 8. The CDR3 is 14 residues long. Germline V gives CDR1 MGHDK, CDR2 SYGVNS. It was with 60 Vbeta and 13 Jbeta primers that the PCR ran. Assay used: immunoSEQ multiplex PCR; TCRdb lists only in-frame clones, some missing. The repertoire holds 95,000 to 120,000 clones, around 77% seen once, with approximately 5% in the top ten. About this clone: Its antigen remains unidentified.

The TCR sequence derives from a woman aged 25 to 39 in good health and CMV-seropositive. The chain joins TRBV25-1 to TRBJ2-4, with 7 bases that match TRBD2. Sequencing was done on a sample of PBMCs. The CDR3 bases are TGTGCCAGCAGTGACGGGGGGAGCATAAGCATTCAGTACTTC. This translates into CASSDGGSISIQYF.